This is a list of T cell receptor beta chains from one sample in a study of immune characterization of retroperitoneal liposarcoma. One entry per CDR3 protein, called by TCRdb with MiXCR from the PCR reads. The sample lists 10,000 to 13,000 distinct CDR3 sequences; roughly a quarter were seen once. The sample consisted of tumor tissue. The receptors here all came from a male donor with retroperitoneal liposarcoma. Each CDR3 is given with its conserved first and last residue. The order of the fields is D gene, J gene, V gene, clone size, CDR3 DNA, CDR3 protein. D genes are given only for firm matches. Where a row states a size, it is once, few, many or the class of an expanded clone; other rows omit it.

>TRBD2|TRBJ2-2|TRBV6-1|few
TGTGCCAGCAGTTCGGGACTAGCGGGGGGGCACGCCGGGGAGCTGTTTTTT
CASSSGLAGGHAGELFF
>NA|TRBJ2-1|TRBV7-2|medium-sized
TGTGCCAGCAGGGCTGCGGATATATTGGAGACCCAGTTCTTC
CASRAADILETQFF
>TRBD2|TRBJ2-3|TRBV6-1|NA
TGTGCCAGCAGTGAGGGACTAGCGATTGTTCCGGAGCAATTCTTT
CASSEGLAIVPEQFF
>NA|TRBJ2-1|TRBV6-6|many
TGTGCCAGCAGTTACTCGGGGTGGTACGAGCAGTTCTTC
CASSYSGWYEQFF
>TRBD2|TRBJ2-1|TRBV12-5|NA
TGTGCTAGTGCCCTCTTAGGACTAGAACAGTTCTTC
CASALLGLEQFF
>TRBD2|TRBJ2-1|TRBV6-4|NA
TGTGCCAGCAGTGCTAGCGGGAACTCCTACAATGAGCAGTTCTTT
CASSASGNSYNEQFF
>NA|TRBJ2-3|TRBV6-1|NA
TGTGCCAGCAGGCTGACACTGTCGGGTCGCACAGATACGCAGTATTTT
CASRLTLSGRTDTQYF
>TRBD2|TRBJ2-1|TRBV6-1|few
TGTGCCAGCAGCCCCCAGGTGACGGGAGGGGTAGATGAGCAGTTCTTC
CASSPQVTGGVDEQFF
>NA|TRBJ2-1|TRBV6-6|NA
TGTGCCAGCGCTGAAGAGACCCAGTTCTTC
CASAEETQFF
>NA|TRBJ2-1|TRBV7-8|NA
TGTGCCAGCAGCTTAGCGGGGATGAGCTCCTACGAGCAGTTCTTC
CASSLAGMSSYEQFF
>NA|TRBJ2-5|TRBV6-5|many
TGTGCCAGCAGTTACTCGACGGGTGGGGAGACCCAGTACTTC
CASSYSTGGETQYF
>NA|TRBJ1-1|TRBV7-2|many
TGTGCCAGCAGCTTAGGCAGTTCAACGGCTGAAGCTTTCTTT
CASSLGSSTAEAFF
>NA|TRBJ2-1|TRBV10-2|NA
TGCGCCAGCAGTATCGACGTAATACGGACGTATGAGCAGTTCTTC
CASSIDVIRTYEQFF
>NA|TRBJ1-5|TRBV6-5|few
TGTGCCAGCAGTTACTCGAGTAATCAGCCCCAGCATTTT
CASSYSSNQPQHF
>NA|TRBJ2-5|TRBV12-3/TRBV12-4|NA
TGTGCCAGCAGTTTGGGGGGTAAAGGCTATGAGCAGTACTTC
CASSLGGKGYEQYF
>TRBD2|TRBJ2-1|TRBV6-5|NA
TGTGCCAGCACCACCGGGACTAGCGGGAGGGCCTATTACAATGAGCAGTTCTTC
CASTTGTSGRAYYNEQFF
>NA|TRBJ2-6|TRBV6-1|NA
TGTGCCAGCAGTGAACTTGCAGAGATCTCTGGGGCCAACGTCCTGACTTTC
CASSELAEISGANVLTF
>TRBD2|TRBJ2-7|TRBV10-1|NA
TGCGCCAGCAGCTCCGGGGGGTTCGAGCAGTACTTC
CASSSGGFEQYF
>TRBD2|TRBJ2-1|TRBV12-3/TRBV12-4|NA
TGTGTCAGCAGTTTACAGCTAGCGGGAGGAGAGACCCAGTTCTTC
CVSSLQLAGGETQFF
>NA|TRBJ1-4|TRBV6-1|many
TGTGCCAGCAGTGAAACATCAACTAATGAAAAACTGTTTTTT
CASSETSTNEKLFF
>NA|TRBJ2-1|TRBV6-1|few
TGTGCCAGCAAAGCTGCAACAGGACCCTCCTACAATGAGCAGTTCTTC
CASKAATGPSYNEQFF
>NA|TRBJ1-1|TRBV6-5|NA
TGTGCCAGCAGTTACTCCGGGGGGAGGACTGAAGCTTTCTTT
CASSYSGGRTEAFF
>TRBD2|TRBJ2-1|TRBV12-3/TRBV12-4|NA
TGTGCCAGCAGTCTAGCGGGAGGGCCCCACGAGCAGTTCTTC
CASSLAGGPHEQFF
>NA|TRBJ1-4|TRBV6-1|many
TGTGCCAGCAGTGAAGGGGGGGCGTCAACTAATGAAAAACTGTTTTTT
CASSEGGASTNEKLFF
>NA|TRBJ2-1|TRBV11-3|many
TGTGCCAGCAGGGACCGTTACAATGAGCAGTTCTTC
CASRDRYNEQFF